Listed below are T cell receptor beta chains from one sample, sequenced in a study of neurological immune-mediated disorders. TCRdb redid the calling of the 5' RACE reads with MiXCR, one entry per CDR3 protein. The repertoire has about 17,000 distinct CDR3 sequences, under 3.5% of them found once; the top ten carry about 19%. The sample consisted of CD8+ T cells from blood. The receptors derive from a woman aged 40 to 50 in good health. Both conserved end residues are part of each CDR3. Fields, in order: V gene, J gene, D gene, clone size, CDR3 protein, CDR3 DNA. D genes are given only for firm matches. Where a row states a size, it is once, few, many or the class of an expanded clone; other rows omit it.

V gene: TRBV7-9; J gene: TRBJ1-1; D gene: NA; clone size: many; CDR3 protein: CASSVRDTEAFF; CDR3 DNA: TGTGCCAGCAGCGTGCGGGACACTGAAGCTTTCTTT
V gene: TRBV3-1; J gene: TRBJ2-7; D gene: NA; clone size: many; CDR3 protein: CASSSGLNVYEQYF; CDR3 DNA: TGTGCCAGCTCGAGCGGCCTCAACGTCTACGAGCAGTACTTC
V gene: TRBV7-2; J gene: TRBJ2-3; D gene: TRBD2; clone size: many; CDR3 protein: CASSPHGHLRERSDTQYF; CDR3 DNA: TGTGCCAGCAGTCCTCACGGCCATTTGCGGGAGCGGTCAGATACGCAGTATTTT
V gene: TRBV4-2; J gene: TRBJ2-1; D gene: TRBD2; clone size: medium-sized; CDR3 protein: CASSPRLSGRWNEQFF; CDR3 DNA: TGTGCCAGCAGCCCGCGACTTAGCGGGAGGTGGAATGAGCAGTTCTTC
V gene: TRBV27; J gene: TRBJ2-2; D gene: NA; clone size: medium-sized; CDR3 protein: CASSFAGELFF; CDR3 DNA: TGTGCCAGCAGTTTTGCCGGGGAGCTGTTTTTT
V gene: TRBV7-9; J gene: TRBJ2-7; D gene: TRBD2; clone size: many; CDR3 protein: CASSLGGGVPEQYF; CDR3 DNA: TGTGCCAGCAGCTTGGGCGGGGGGGTCCCCGAGCAGTACTTC
V gene: TRBV5-1; J gene: TRBJ2-7; D gene: NA; clone size: medium-sized; CDR3 protein: CASRVRDGNYEQYF; CDR3 DNA: TGCGCCAGCAGGGTGAGGGACGGAAATTACGAGCAGTACTTC
V gene: TRBV5-1; J gene: TRBJ1-5; D gene: NA; clone size: many; CDR3 protein: CASSPKKRYRANQPQHF; CDR3 DNA: TGCGCCAGCAGCCCTAAAAAACGATACAGGGCCAATCAGCCCCAGCATTTT
V gene: TRBV27; J gene: TRBJ2-7; D gene: TRBD1; clone size: many; CDR3 protein: CASREQGVSSYEQYF; CDR3 DNA: TGTGCCAGCAGGGAACAGGGGGTTAGCTCCTACGAGCAGTACTTC
V gene: TRBV7-9; J gene: TRBJ2-7; D gene: NA; clone size: many; CDR3 protein: CASHGEFNEQYF; CDR3 DNA: TGTGCTTCCCACGGGGAGTTTAACGAGCAGTACTTC
V gene: TRBV29-1; J gene: TRBJ2-2; D gene: TRBD2; clone size: many; CDR3 protein: CSVEGGSGTGELFF; CDR3 DNA: TGCAGCGTTGAGGGCGGGAGCGGGACCGGGGAGCTGTTTTTT
V gene: TRBV6-6; J gene: TRBJ2-7; D gene: NA; clone size: many; CDR3 protein: CASSYSKGLSYEQYF; CDR3 DNA: TGTGCCAGCAGTTACTCGAAGGGTCTTAGCTACGAGCAGTACTTC
V gene: TRBV20-1; J gene: TRBJ2-7; D gene: NA; clone size: medium-sized; CDR3 protein: CSARNEEQYF; CDR3 DNA: TGCAGTGCTAGGAACGAAGAGCAGTACTTC
V gene: TRBV5-5; J gene: TRBJ1-1; D gene: NA; clone size: many; CDR3 protein: CASSLYRENTEAFF; CDR3 DNA: TGTGCCAGCAGCTTGTACAGGGAGAACACTGAAGCTTTCTTT
V gene: TRBV5-6; J gene: TRBJ1-1; D gene: TRBD1; clone size: many; CDR3 protein: CASSLQGAFEAFF; CDR3 DNA: TGTGCCAGCAGCTTACAGGGGGCCTTTGAAGCTTTCTTT
V gene: TRBV27; J gene: TRBJ1-5; D gene: TRBD1; clone size: many; CDR3 protein: CASRVRGQEQPQHF; CDR3 DNA: TGTGCCAGCAGAGTCAGGGGGCAAGAGCAGCCCCAGCATTTT
V gene: TRBV27; J gene: TRBJ2-7; D gene: NA; clone size: many; CDR3 protein: CASSFGTGYEQYF; CDR3 DNA: TGTGCCAGCAGTTTCGGGACGGGGTACGAGCAGTACTTC
V gene: TRBV4-3; J gene: TRBJ1-2; D gene: NA; clone size: NA; CDR3 protein: CASSQGVGEDYGYTF; CDR3 DNA: TGCGCCAGCAGCCAAGGAGTAGGGGAGGACTATGGCTACACCTTC
V gene: TRBV10-3; J gene: TRBJ2-7; D gene: NA; clone size: many; CDR3 protein: CAISEVGTQTYEQYF; CDR3 DNA: TGTGCCATCAGTGAGGTCGGGACACAAACCTACGAGCAGTACTTC
V gene: TRBV6-5; J gene: TRBJ1-2; D gene: NA; clone size: many; CDR3 protein: CASSYTQGPANYGYTF; CDR3 DNA: TGTGCCAGCAGTTACACCCAGGGCCCAGCTAACTATGGCTACACCTTC
V gene: TRBV7-9; J gene: TRBJ2-4; D gene: NA; clone size: medium-sized; CDR3 protein: CASSLPLGPKNIQYF; CDR3 DNA: TGTGCCAGCAGCTTACCACTCGGGCCCAAAAACATTCAGTACTTC
V gene: TRBV10-3; J gene: TRBJ2-3; D gene: TRBD2; clone size: NA; CDR3 protein: CAISEVGGLAGSTDTQYF; CDR3 DNA: TGTGCCATCAGTGAGGTCGGGGGACTAGCGGGTAGCACAGATACGCAGTATTTT
V gene: TRBV12-3/TRBV12-4; J gene: TRBJ1-2; D gene: TRBD1; clone size: many; CDR3 protein: CASSTSGTVYGYTF; CDR3 DNA: TGTGCCAGCAGTACATCCGGGACAGTCTATGGCTACACCTTC
V gene: TRBV28; J gene: TRBJ2-1; D gene: TRBD2; clone size: many; CDR3 protein: CASTLHPAGGGNEQFF; CDR3 DNA: TGTGCCAGCACCCTCCACCCAGCGGGAGGGGGCAATGAGCAGTTCTTC
V gene: TRBV6-2/TRBV6-3; J gene: TRBJ2-1; D gene: TRBD2; clone size: many; CDR3 protein: CASTMRLAGEKAYNEQFF; CDR3 DNA: TGTGCCAGCACTATGCGACTAGCGGGAGAAAAGGCCTACAATGAGCAGTTCTTC
V gene: TRBV6-2/TRBV6-3; J gene: TRBJ2-7; D gene: TRBD2; clone size: many; CDR3 protein: CASSYSTSGSYEQYF; CDR3 DNA: TGTGCCAGCAGTTACTCGACTAGCGGGAGCTACGAGCAGTACTTC